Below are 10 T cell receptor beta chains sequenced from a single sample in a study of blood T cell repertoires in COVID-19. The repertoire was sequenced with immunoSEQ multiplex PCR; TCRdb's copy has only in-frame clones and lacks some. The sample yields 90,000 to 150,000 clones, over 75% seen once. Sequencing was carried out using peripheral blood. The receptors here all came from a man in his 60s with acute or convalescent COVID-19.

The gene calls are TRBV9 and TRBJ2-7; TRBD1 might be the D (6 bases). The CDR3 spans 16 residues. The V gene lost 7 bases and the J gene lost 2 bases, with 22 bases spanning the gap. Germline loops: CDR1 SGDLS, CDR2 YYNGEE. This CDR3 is CASAHSPTTGTYEQYF. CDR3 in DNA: TGTGCCAGCGCCCACTCCCCAACAACAGGGACCTACGAGCAGTACTTC.

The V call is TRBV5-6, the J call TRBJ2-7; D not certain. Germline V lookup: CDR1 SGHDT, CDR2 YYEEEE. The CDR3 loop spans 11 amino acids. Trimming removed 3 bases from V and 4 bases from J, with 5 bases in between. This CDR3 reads CASSSNYEQYF. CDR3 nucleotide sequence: TGTGCCAGCAGCTCCAATTACGAGCAGTACTTC. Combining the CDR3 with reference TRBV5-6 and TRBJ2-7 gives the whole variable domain DAGVTQSPTHLIKTRGQQVTLRCSPKSGHDTVSWYQQALGQGPQFIFQYYEEEERQRGNFPDRFSGHQFPNYSSELNVNALLLGDSALYLCASSSNYEQYFGPGTRLTVT.

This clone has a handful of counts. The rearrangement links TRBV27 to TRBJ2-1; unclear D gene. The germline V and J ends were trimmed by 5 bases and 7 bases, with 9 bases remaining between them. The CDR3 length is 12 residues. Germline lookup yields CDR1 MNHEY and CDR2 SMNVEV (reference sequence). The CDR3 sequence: CASSVGSNEQFF. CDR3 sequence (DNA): TGTGCCAGCAGTGTGGGCTCGAATGAGCAGTTCTTC.

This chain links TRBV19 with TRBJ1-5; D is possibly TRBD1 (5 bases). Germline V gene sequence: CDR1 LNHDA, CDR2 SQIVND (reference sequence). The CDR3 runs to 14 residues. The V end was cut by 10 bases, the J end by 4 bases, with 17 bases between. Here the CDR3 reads CATSAGGVNQPQHF. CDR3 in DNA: TGTGCCACCTCGGCGGGGGGAGTTAATCAGCCCCAGCATTTT.

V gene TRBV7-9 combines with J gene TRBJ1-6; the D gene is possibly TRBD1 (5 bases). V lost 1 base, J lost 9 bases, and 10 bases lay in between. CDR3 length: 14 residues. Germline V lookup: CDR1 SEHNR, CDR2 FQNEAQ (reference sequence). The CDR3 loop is CASSLVGEASPLHF. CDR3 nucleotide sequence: TGTGCCAGCAGCTTAGTAGGGGAAGCTTCACCCCTCCACTTT. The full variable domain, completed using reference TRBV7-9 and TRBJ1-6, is DTGVSQNPRHKITKRGQNVTFRCDPISEHNRLYWYRQTLGQGPEFLTYFQNEAQLEKSRLLSDRFSAERPKGSFSTLEIQRTEQGDSAMYLCASSLVGEASPLHFGNGTRLTVT.

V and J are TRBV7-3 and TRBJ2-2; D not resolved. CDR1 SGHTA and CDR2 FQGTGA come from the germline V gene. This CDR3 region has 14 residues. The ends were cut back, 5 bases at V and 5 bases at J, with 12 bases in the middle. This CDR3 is CASSQMIGTGELFF. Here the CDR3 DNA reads TGTGCCAGCAGCCAAATGATCGGGACCGGGGAGCTGTTTTTT.

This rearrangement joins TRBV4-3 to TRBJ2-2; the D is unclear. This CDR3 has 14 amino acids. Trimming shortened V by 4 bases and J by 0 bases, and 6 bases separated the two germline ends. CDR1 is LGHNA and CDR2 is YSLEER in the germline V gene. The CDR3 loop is CASSPNTNTGELFF. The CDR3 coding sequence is TGCGCCAGCAGCCCAAACACGAACACCGGGGAGCTGTTTTTT.

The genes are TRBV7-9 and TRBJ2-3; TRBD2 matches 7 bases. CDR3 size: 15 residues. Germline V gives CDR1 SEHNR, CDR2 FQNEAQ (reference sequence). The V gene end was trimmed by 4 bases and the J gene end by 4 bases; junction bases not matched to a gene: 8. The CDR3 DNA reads TGTGCCAGCAGCTCTAAGCGGGATGGGCCAGATACGCAGTATTTT. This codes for CASSSKRDGPDTQYF.

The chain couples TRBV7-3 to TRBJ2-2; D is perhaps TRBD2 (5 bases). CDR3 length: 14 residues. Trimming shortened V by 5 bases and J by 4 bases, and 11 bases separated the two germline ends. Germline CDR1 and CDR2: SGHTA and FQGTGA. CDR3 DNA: TGTGCCAGCAGCACCCCGGGAAGCACCGGGGAGCTGTTTTTT. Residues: CASSTPGSTGELFF. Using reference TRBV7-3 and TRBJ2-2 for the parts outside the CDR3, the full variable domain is GAGVSQTPSNKVTEKGKYVELRCDPISGHTALYWYRQSLGQGPEFLIYFQGTGAADDSGLPNDRFFAVRPEGSVSTLKIQRTERGDSAVYLCASSTPGSTGELFFGEGSRLTVL.

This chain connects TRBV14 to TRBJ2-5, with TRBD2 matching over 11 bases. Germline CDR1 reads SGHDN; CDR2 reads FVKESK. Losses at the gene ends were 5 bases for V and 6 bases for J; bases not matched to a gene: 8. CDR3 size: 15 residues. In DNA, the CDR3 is TGTGCCAGCAGCTACGGACTAGCGGGTGGAAAGACCCAGTACTTC. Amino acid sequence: CASSYGLAGGKTQYF.